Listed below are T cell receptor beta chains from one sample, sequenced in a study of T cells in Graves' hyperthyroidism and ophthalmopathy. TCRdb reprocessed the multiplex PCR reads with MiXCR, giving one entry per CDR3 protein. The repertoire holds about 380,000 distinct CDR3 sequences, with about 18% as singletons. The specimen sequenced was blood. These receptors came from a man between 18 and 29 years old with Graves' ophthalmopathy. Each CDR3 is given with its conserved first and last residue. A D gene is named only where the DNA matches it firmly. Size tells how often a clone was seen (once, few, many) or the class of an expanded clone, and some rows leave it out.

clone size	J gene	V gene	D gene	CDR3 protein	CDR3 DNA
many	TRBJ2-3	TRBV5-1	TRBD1	CASNLPGQGADTQYF	TGCGCCAGCAACCTCCCTGGACAGGGGGCAGATACGCAGTATTTT
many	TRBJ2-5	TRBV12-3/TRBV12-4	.	CASSPFGDQETQYF	TGTGCCAGCAGCCCATTTGGGGACCAAGAGACCCAGTACTTC
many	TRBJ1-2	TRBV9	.	CASSVAVRGANYGYTF	TGTGCCAGCAGCGTAGCCGTTAGGGGGGCTAACTATGGCTACACCTTC
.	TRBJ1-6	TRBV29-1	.	CSVWMGGTLHF	TGCAGCGTTTGGATGGGGGGGACCCTCCACTTT
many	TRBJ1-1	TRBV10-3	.	CAITGALNTEAFF	TGTGCCATCACGGGGGCGCTGAACACTGAAGCTTTCTTT
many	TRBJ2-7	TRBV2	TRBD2	CASSRTSATYEQYF	TGTGCCAGCAGCCGGACTAGCGCGACCTACGAGCAGTACTTC
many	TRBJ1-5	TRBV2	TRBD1	CASSGQGLVQPQHF	TGTGCCAGCAGTGGACAGGGGCTGGTTCAGCCCCAGCATTTT
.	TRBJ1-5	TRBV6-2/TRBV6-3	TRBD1	CASNPQGGNQPQHF	TGTGCCAGCAACCCACAGGGGGGAAATCAGCCCCAGCATTTT
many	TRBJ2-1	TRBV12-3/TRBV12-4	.	CASSFGQKSYNEQFF	TGTGCCAGCAGTTTCGGCCAGAAGTCGTACAATGAGCAGTTCTTC
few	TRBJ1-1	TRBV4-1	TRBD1	CASSATGVGTEAFF	TGCGCCAGCAGCGCGACAGGGGTTGGGACTGAAGCTTTCTTT
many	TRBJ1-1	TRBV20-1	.	CSASRGGDTEAFF	TGCAGTGCTAGTCGGGGAGGGGACACTGAAGCTTTCTTT
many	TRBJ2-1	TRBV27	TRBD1	CASRSGQGTSYNEQFF	TGTGCCAGCAGGTCGGGACAGGGGACGTCCTACAATGAGCAGTTCTTC
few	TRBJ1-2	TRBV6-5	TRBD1	CASSYLSTGSNYGYTF	TGTGCCAGCAGTTACCTATCGACAGGGTCTAACTATGGCTACACCTTC
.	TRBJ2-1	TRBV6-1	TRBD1	CASNPGTGNEIEQFF	TGTGCCAGCAACCCTGGGACAGGGAACGAAATTGAGCAGTTCTTC
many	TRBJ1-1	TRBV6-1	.	CASSTGGRGSLTEAFF	TGTGCCAGCAGTACGGGGGGTAGAGGGAGTCTGACTGAAGCTTTCTTT
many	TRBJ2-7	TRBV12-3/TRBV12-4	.	CASSPGRRSGIVEQYF	TGTGCCAGCAGCCCGGGGAGGAGGTCAGGGATTGTCGAGCAGTACTTC
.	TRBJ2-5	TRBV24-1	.	CATSDSTRTAETQYF	TGTGCCACCAGTGATTCGACCCGGACCGCAGAGACCCAGTACTTC
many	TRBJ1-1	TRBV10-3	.	CATASVGVGLNTEAFF	TGTGCCACCGCAAGTGTGGGGGTCGGGTTGAACACTGAAGCTTTCTTT
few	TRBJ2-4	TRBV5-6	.	CASSRGRGLELGIQYF	TGTGCCAGCAGCCGCGGCCGGGGGTTGGAGCTCGGAATTCAGTACTTC
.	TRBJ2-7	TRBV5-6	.	CASSLGTLISYEQYF	TGTGCCAGCAGCTTGGGGACACTAATCTCCTACGAGCAGTACTTC
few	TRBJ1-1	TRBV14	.	CASSQGHVGGTEAFF	TGTGCCAGCAGCCAGGGCCACGTGGGGGGCACTGAAGCTTTCTTT
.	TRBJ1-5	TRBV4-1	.	CASSQVLPISNQPQHF	TGCGCCAGCAGCCAAGTACTCCCCATAAGCAATCAGCCCCAGCATTTT
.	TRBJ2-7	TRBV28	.	CASSSHNSLSYEQYF	TGTGCCAGCAGTTCCCATAACTCGCTCTCCTACGAGCAGTACTTC
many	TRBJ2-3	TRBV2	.	CASSNTDTQYF	TGTGCCAGCAGTAACACAGATACGCAGTATTTT